The rows below give T cell receptor beta chains drawn from one sample of a study of blood T cell repertoires in COVID-19. Assay: immunoSEQ multiplex PCR; the TCRdb copy retains only in-frame clones and omits some. The repertoire has around 60,000 clones, more than 85% of them found once; the top ten carry 2% to 2.5%. The source material was peripheral blood. These receptors all come from a man aged 60 to 69 with acute or convalescent COVID-19. Both conserved end residues are part of each CDR3. The D gene is left open where the match is weak. Size tells how often a clone was seen (once, few, many) or the class of an expanded clone, and some rows leave it out.

clone_size	v_call	d_call	j_call	cdr3_aa	cdr3_nt
NA	TRBV28	NA	TRBJ2-5	CASSRPQETQYF	TGTGCCAGCAGTCGTCCCCAAGAGACCCAGTACTTC
NA	TRBV30	NA	TRBJ1-1	CAWSRNRNTEAFF	TGTGCCTGGAGTAGGAACAGGAACACTGAAGCTTTCTTT
NA	TRBV5-4	TRBD1	TRBJ2-7	CASSLGTGQSYEQYF	TGTGCCAGCAGCTTGGGCACGGGACAGTCCTACGAGCAGTACTTC
NA	TRBV28	TRBD1	TRBJ2-7	CASTLTGDEQYF	TGTGCCAGCACCTTGACAGGGGACGAGCAGTACTTC
NA	TRBV7-3	TRBD1	TRBJ2-2	CASSLYRGATGELFF	TGTGCCAGCAGCCTCTACAGGGGGGCCACCGGGGAGCTGTTTTTT
NA	TRBV3-1/TRBV3-2	NA	TRBJ1-1	CASSSTRNTEAFF	TGTGCCAGCAGCTCTACTCGGAACACTGAAGCTTTCTTT
NA	TRBV5-1	NA	TRBJ2-3	CASSLGGAGTDTQYF	TGCGCCAGCAGCTTGGGTGGTGCCGGGACAGATACGCAGTATTTT
NA	TRBV27	NA	TRBJ1-2	CASSRAQAGSYGYTF	TGTGCCAGCAGTCGTGCTCAAGCCGGGTCCTATGGCTACACCTTC
once	TRBV5-5	NA	TRBJ2-7	CASSLVSGGVGEQYF	TGTGCCAGCAGCTTGGTATCCGGCGGGGTCGGCGAGCAGTACTTC
NA	TRBV7-8	TRBD1	TRBJ2-5	CASSFPGQGGETQYF	TGTGCCAGCAGCTTTCCGGGACAGGGGGGGGAGACCCAGTACTTC
NA	TRBV6-5	NA	TRBJ2-7	CASSHYEQYF	TGTGCCAGCAGCCACTACGAGCAGTACTTC
NA	TRBV18	NA	TRBJ2-3	CASSPIPTSVGTDTQYF	TGTGCCAGCTCACCAATTCCGACATCCGTAGGTACAGATACGCAGTATTTT
NA	TRBV12-3/TRBV12-4	NA	TRBJ1-6	CASGGVSPLHF	TGTGCCAGCGGCGGGGTTTCACCCCTCCACTTT
NA	TRBV5-6	TRBD2	TRBJ2-5	CASSLGGRAQETQYF	TGTGCCAGCAGCTTGGGGGGGAGGGCCCAAGAGACCCAGTACTTC
NA	TRBV19	NA	TRBJ1-5	CASIQNSLKNQPQHF	TGTGCCAGTATTCAGAACAGCCTAAAAAATCAGCCCCAGCATTTT
NA	TRBV6-2/TRBV6-3	TRBD1	TRBJ2-6	CASSYRTGSSGANVLTF	TGTGCCAGCAGTTACCGGACAGGGAGCTCTGGGGCCAACGTCCTGACTTTC
NA	TRBV6-5	TRBD1	TRBJ2-7	CASILDRARWEQYF	TGTGCCAGCATCTTGGACAGGGCCCGCTGGGAGCAGTACTTC
few	TRBV24-1	NA	TRBJ1-2	CATSGAALGGYTF	TGTGCCACCAGTGGGGCCGCTCTGGGCGGCTACACCTTC